The present entry profiles one T cell receptor beta chain with its context. This clone was seen more than once but under ten times. Its recognized antigen is unknown. No base qualities exist here, and no much larger clone lies one base off it. The EasySep Human CD8+ T Cell Enrichment Kit was used on day 10 to isolate CD8+ T cells from every culture. The data stem from a study of CD8 T cell repertoires and HIV-1 epitope variants (dated by TCRdb to 2018 to 2021). Notes on the research overall: T cells were stimulated in separate culture wells with each of twenty-five peptides representing autologous and known Gag and Nef epitope variants. A CMV, EBV and flu peptide pool, the Ebola AY9 epitope as negative control, and a no-peptide well were included as control conditions. Tested epitopes included three Gag epitope families and Nef HW9 and YT9. Using the EasySep Human T Cell Enrichment Kit, T cells were enriched and then co-cultured with an equal number of autologous T cell-negative cells acting as antigen-presenting cells. The cultures were grown for more than 9 days in IMDM with gentamicin, and half of the media was changed on days 3 and 7 with IL-2, IL-7 and IL-15 added. A 1M T cell aliquot was kept as an uncultured baseline condition, separate from the roughly 76 T cell cultures. A total of more than 80 T cell cultures were run, with each culture condition done in triplicate except for one peptide, which was done in duplicate. What the study reported, not specific to this receptor: Only TCR beta chains were identified by the assay, and proliferation to antigen, not T cell function or cytokine profile, was indicated. The Nef KF9 family was recognized by five clonotypes and the HW9 family by one, and no responses to the TAALDMSHF plasma variant were observed. The study identified roughly nine antigen-specific TCR beta clonotypes, about six of which appeared to be cross-reactive for autologous or known escape epitope variants.

V is cut by 2 bases and J by 5 bases, and the space between the germline ends is 7 bases. From the cysteine up to the phenylalanine, the CDR3 has a length of 12 residues. Of the read, only the CDR3 DNA is kept; its 36 bases are in frame from base 1. Looking up the germline V gene (reference sequence) yields CDR1 SEHNR and CDR2 FQNEAQ. The immunoSEQ platform was used to sequence TCR beta CDR3 regions at survey depth. The QIAamp DNA micro kit was used to extract genomic DNA from every cultured and uncultured CD8+ T cell population. The study's processing was this. Samples with fewer than 5,000 productive reads were excluded, which removed about 6% of the 75 HIV peptide-stimulated cultures. Sequences were trimmed to CDR3 by a MANAFEST web app, and nonproductive sequences, CDR3s under 5 amino acids, and sequences not starting with C or ending with F/W were removed. Clonotypes were classified as antigen-specific only if expansion was observed in at least 2 of 3 replicates versus the no-peptide control at FDR 0.01, only within one epitope family. A specific clonotype also had to show a frequency at least fivefold higher than in wells stimulated with peptides from other epitope families. As stored in TCRdb, this immuneACCESS dataset retains in-frame rearrangements with V and J assigned. A fraction of the clones does not appear; measured against another copy, unresolved V genes explain less than half of the discrepancy, and the remainder lacks a known reason. V, J and clone size were drawn from that table, and D and trimming were deduced from the DNA. Recorded for this sample are under 7,000 clones; 55% to 80% of them occurred a single time. Of the sample, roughly two fifths falls within the top ten clones.

The sample was cultured CD8+ T cells derived from PBMCs. Rearrangement joined TRBV7-9 to TRBJ2-7, with the D gene uncertain. This receptor was identified in a male donor with HIV. The CDR3 sequence is CASSLIGNEQYF. Read as DNA, the sequence is TGTGCCAGCAGCTTAATAGGGAACGAGCAGTACTTC.